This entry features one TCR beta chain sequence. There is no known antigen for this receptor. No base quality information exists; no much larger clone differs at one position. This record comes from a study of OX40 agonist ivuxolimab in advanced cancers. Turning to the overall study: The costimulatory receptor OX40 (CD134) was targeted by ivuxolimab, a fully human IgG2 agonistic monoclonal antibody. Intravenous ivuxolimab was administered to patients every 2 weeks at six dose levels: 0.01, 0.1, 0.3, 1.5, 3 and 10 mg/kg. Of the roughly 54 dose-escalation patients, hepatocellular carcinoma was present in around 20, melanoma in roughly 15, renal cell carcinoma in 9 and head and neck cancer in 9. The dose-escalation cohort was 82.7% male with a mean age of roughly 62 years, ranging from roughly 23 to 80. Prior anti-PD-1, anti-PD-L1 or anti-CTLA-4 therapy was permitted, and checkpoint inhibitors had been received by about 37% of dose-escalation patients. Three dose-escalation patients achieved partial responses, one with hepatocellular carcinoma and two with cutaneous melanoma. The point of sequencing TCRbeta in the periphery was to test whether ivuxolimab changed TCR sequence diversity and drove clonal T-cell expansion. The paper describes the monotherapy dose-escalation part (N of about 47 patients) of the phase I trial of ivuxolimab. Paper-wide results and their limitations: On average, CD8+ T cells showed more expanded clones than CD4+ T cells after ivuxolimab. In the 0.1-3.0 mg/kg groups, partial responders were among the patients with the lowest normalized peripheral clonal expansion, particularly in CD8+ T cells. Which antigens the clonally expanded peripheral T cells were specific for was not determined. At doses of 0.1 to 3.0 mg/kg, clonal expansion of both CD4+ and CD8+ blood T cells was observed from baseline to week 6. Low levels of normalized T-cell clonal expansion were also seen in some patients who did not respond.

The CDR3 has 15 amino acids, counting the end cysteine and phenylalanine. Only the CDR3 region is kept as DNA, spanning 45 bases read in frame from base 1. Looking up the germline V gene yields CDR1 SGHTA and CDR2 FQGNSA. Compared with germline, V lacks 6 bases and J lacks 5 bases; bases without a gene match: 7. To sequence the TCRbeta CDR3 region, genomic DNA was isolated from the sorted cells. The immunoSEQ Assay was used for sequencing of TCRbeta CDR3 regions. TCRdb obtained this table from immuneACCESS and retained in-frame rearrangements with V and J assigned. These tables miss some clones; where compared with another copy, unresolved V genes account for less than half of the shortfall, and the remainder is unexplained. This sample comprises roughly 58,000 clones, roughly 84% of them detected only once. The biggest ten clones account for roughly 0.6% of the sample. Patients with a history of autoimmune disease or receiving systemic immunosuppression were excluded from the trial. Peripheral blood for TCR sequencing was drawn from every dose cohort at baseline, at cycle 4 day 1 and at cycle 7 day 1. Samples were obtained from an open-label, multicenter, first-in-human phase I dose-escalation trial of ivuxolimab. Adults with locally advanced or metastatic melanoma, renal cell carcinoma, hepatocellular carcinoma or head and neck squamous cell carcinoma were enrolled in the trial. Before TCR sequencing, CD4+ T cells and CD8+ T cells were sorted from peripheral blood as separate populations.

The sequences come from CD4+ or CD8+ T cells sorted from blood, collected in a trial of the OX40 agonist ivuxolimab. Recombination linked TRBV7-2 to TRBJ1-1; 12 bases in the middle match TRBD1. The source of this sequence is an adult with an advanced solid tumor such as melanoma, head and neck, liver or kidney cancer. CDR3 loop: CASRGQGADRTEAFF. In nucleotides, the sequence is TGTGCCAGCAGGGGACAGGGGGCGGATAGAACTGAAGCTTTCTTT.